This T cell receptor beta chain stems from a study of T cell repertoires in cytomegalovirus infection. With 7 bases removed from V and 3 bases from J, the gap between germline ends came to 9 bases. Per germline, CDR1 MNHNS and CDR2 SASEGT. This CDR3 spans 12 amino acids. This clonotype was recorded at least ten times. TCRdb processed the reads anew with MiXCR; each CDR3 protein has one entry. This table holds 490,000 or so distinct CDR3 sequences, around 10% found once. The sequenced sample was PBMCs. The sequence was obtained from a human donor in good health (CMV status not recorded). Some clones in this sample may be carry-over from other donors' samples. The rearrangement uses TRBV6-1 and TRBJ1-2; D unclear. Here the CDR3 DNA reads TGTGCCAGCATCGACGGATACTATGGCTACACCTTC. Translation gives CASIDGYYGYTF.